This TCR beta chain was found in a study of vaccination and CD4 T cells after COVID-19. Whole-study context: By nasal swab PCR, the convalescent patients were SARS-CoV-2 positive, with fewer than ten mild cases and one severe. Either a CEFX pool, an HIV-1 Nef pool, or no peptide was added to control cultures. Findings and caveats of the study: Investigators enrolled relatively few convalescent patients and included no early post-infection timepoints.

Treatment of the sample: roughly 10-day PBMC culture with coronavirus spike peptide pools or control peptides (ViraFEST assay). The Oncomine TCR Beta short-read assay generated sequence data from the DNA of cultured CD4+ T cells. TCRdb redid the calling of the PCR reads with MiXCR, one entry per CDR3 protein. The table lists about 7,200 distinct CDR3 sequences, approximately 21% of them singletons, with 25% to 30% in the top ten. This CDR3 comprises 16 residues. V lost 3 bases, J lost 0 bases, and 12 bases lay in between. Germline CDR1 ENHRY, CDR2 SYGVKD. Comment on this clonotype: The antigen remains undetermined.

The input for sequencing was CD4+ T cells from blood, cultured in vitro, taken after SARS-CoV-2 vaccination. The V gene is TRBV10-3, the J gene TRBJ1-5; D possibly corresponds to TRBD1 (6 bases). The source of this sequence is a human donor who had recovered from COVID-19. In nucleotides, the CDR3 is TGTGCCATCAGTGATCAGACAGGCTATAGCAATCAGCCCCAGCATTTT. Its protein is CAISDQTGYSNQPQHF.